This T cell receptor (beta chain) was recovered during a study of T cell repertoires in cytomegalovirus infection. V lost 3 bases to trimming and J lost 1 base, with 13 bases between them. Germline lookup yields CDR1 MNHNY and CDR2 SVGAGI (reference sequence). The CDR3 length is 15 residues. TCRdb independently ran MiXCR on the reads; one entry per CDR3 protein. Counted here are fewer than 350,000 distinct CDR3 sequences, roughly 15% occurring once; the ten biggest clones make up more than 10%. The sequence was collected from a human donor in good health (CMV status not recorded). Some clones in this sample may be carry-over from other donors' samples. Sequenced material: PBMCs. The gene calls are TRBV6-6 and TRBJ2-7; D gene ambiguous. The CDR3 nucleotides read TGTGCCAGCAGTTATGATTCCCTTACATCCTACGAGCAGTACTTC. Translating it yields CASSYDSLTSYEQYF.